In its sample, the clone carrying this T cell receptor (beta chain) was seen many times. This sample stems from a study of patients and donors after allogeneic stem cell transplantation. Using its own MiXCR run on the RT-PCR reads, TCRdb lists one record per CDR3 protein. The repertoire holds 87,000 or so distinct CDR3 sequences, with roughly 5.2% as singletons. Per the germline V gene, CDR1 is LGHDT and CDR2 is YNNKEL (reference sequence). V was pared by 0 bases and J by 4 bases, with 11 bases of the junction left unmatched. CDR3 length: 19 amino acids. Sequences were obtained from blood, either unsorted or a sorted T cell fraction (not recorded which). The chain uses TRBV3-1 and TRBJ2-1; 11 bases fit TRBD1. This receptor was obtained from a human donor who was either an allogeneic HSCT recipient or a stem cell or donor lymphocyte infusion donor (not recorded which). It is not recorded whose cells these are; they may come from a transplant donor. The CDR3 region has the DNA TGTGCCAGCAGCCAAGAAACCCTGGACAGGGGGCGTCGATACAATGAGCAGTTCTTC. Translation: CASSQETLDRGRRYNEQFF.